This entry is about one TCR beta chain. Its antigen specificity is not known. The record has no base qualities; no much larger clone is one base away. The data belong to a study of cytomegalovirus exposure and HLA in healthy donors (dated by TCRdb to 2016 to 2017). Regarding the study in general: According to a later analysis, one platform produced both the 120 validation repertoires and the 620 or so repertoires of the first cohort. A separate validation cohort of roughly 110 different subjects was used in addition to the roughly 620-subject first cohort. The study was designed to test whether signatures of past pathogen exposure could be identified by cataloging public T cell receptors. High-throughput TCR immunosequencing, statistical association of individual TCRs with disease status, and machine learning were combined to predict cytomegalovirus infection status.

Library creation used the immunoSEQ multiplex PCR assay. In the original analysis: To diagnose cytomegalovirus status from the catalog of TCR beta chain sequences, a statistical classification framework was built. TCRdb retrieved this table from immuneACCESS and kept in-frame rearrangements only. Not all clones are present; in checked studies, unresolved V genes account for under half, and no reason is known for the remainder. That table furnishes V, J and clone size, whereas the DNA furnished D and trimming. The sample data list around 300,000 clones, and around 85% of these were observed just once. 0.95% to 1.1% of the sample belongs to the ten largest clones. The germline V gene specifies SGDLS as CDR1 and YYNGEE as CDR2. From cysteine to phenylalanine, the CDR3 is 13 amino acids long. The entry retains the CDR3 DNA only, 39 bases that are in frame from base 1. Compared with germline, V lacks 4 bases and J lacks 3 bases; bases without a gene match: 4.

The donors belonged to the validation cohort of 120 subjects, which was separate from the approximately 660-subject first cohort. What the research found in general, with its limitations: A later analysis found that TCRs clustered in the first cohort also tended to co-occur in the 95 to 150 validation repertoires, with 94% of cluster scores above 0. In the study, roughly 160 TCR beta chains were listed as associated with cytomegalovirus. According to the authors, the approach could potentially be generalized to other disease states and immunological phenotypes. Three of the identified cytomegalovirus-associated TCR beta chains were confirmed in vitro to be specific for cytomegalovirus antigens. The validation cohort had no HLA typing available for a later analysis, so co-occurrence within that cohort was assessed over all 130 or so repertoires. In both the original and validation cohorts, the classifier was reported to diagnose cytomegalovirus status with high specificity and sensitivity. While some public TCRs were present in many individuals, most TCR sequences turned up only very rarely across donors.

This clonotype originated in a woman under 30 in good health and CMV-seronegative. Sequenced material: PBMCs. The chain employs TRBV9 and TRBJ2-7; 7 central nucleotides agree with TRBD1. The DNA reads TGTGCCAGCAGCCCACGGACAGGCTACGAGCAGTACTTC. This gives the protein CASSPRTGYEQYF.